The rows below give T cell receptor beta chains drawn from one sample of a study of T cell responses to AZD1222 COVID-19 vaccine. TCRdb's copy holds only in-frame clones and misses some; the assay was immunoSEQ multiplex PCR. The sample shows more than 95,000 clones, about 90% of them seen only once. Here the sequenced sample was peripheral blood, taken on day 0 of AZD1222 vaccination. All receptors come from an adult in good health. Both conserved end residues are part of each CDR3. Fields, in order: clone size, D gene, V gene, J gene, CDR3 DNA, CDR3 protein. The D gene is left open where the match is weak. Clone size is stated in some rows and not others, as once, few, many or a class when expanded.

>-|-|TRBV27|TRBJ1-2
TGTGCCAGCAGCCCCTTCGAGCCAGGGCGTGATGGCTACACCTTC
CASSPFEPGRDGYTF
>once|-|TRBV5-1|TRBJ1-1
TGCGCCAGCAGCCGGGCGGGAGACGGAGCTTTCTTT
CASSRAGDGAFF
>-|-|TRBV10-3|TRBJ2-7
TGTGCCATCGGTGGACGCCTGAGCTCCTACGAGCAGTACTTC
CAIGGRLSSYEQYF
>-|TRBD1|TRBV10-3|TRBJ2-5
TGTGCCATCGGGACAGGGAGGGAGACCCAGTACTTC
CAIGTGRETQYF
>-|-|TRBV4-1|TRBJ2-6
TGCGCCAGCAGCCAAGATATGGGCTCTGGGGCCAACGTCCTGACTTTC
CASSQDMGSGANVLTF
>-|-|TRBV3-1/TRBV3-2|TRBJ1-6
TGTGCCAGCAGCCAACAGGGTAATTCACCCCTCCACTTT
CASSQQGNSPLHF
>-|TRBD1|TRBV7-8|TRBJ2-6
TGTGCCAGCAGCTCGGGACAGGGCAAAGGTGGGGCCAACGTCCTGACTTTC
CASSSGQGKGGANVLTF
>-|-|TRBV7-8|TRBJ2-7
TGTGCCAGCTCCCCAAGCGGCTACGAGCAGTACTTC
CASSPSGYEQYF
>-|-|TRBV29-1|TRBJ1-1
TGCAGCGTGCCCGAGGCGGGCGGCACTGAAGCTTTCTTT
CSVPEAGGTEAFF
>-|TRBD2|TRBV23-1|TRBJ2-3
TGCGCCAGCAGTCAAATTGCATTAGCGGGAGTCGCAGATACGCAGTATTTT
CASSQIALAGVADTQYF
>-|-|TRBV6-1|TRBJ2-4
TGTGCCAGCAGTGAAGAGGTCAGGGCAAAAAACATTCAGTACTTC
CASSEEVRAKNIQYF
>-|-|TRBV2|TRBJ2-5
TGTGCCAGCAGCGCAAACTCAGGAGGGGAGACCCAGTACTTC
CASSANSGGETQYF
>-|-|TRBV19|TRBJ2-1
TGTGCCAGTAGTATCGGCGACAGTGTCAATGAGCAGTTCTTC
CASSIGDSVNEQFF
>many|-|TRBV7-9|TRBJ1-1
TGTGCCAGCAGCACGGAGGGGAGTGGCACTGAAGCTTTCTTT
CASSTEGSGTEAFF
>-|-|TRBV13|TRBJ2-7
TGTGCCAGCAGCTTAGGTCCCCCTTTCTACGAGCAGTACTTC
CASSLGPPFYEQYF
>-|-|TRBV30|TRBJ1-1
TGTGCCTGGAGGGGCGTAGGAGGGTACACTGAAGCTTTCTTT
CAWRGVGGYTEAFF
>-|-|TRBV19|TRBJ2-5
TGTGCCAGTAGAGATCCGGGGGCTCGCGAGACCCAGTACTTC
CASRDPGARETQYF
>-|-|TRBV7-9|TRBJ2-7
TGTGCCAGCAGCTTAGGGGGAGCCCCCGAGCAGTACTTC
CASSLGGAPEQYF
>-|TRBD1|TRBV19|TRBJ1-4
TGTGCCAGTAGTATAGATCGGACAGGGAAGGGAAAACTGTTTTTT
CASSIDRTGKGKLFF
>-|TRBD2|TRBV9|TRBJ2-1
TGTGCCAGCAGCTCGGGACTAGCGGGAGAACCTCCCTACAATGAGCAGTTCTTC
CASSSGLAGEPPYNEQFF
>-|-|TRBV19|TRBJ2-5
TGTGCCAGTAGTACCTCTGGACAGCGAGAGACCCAGTACTTC
CASSTSGQRETQYF
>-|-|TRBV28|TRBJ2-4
TGTGCCAGCAGTTCCCCGGGCAGGGGGGTGGACATTCAGTACTTC
CASSSPGRGVDIQYF
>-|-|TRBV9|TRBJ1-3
TGTGCCAGCAGCGGTAGTGGGGACGTGTGGAACACCATATATTTT
CASSGSGDVWNTIYF
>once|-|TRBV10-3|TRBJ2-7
TGTGCCATCAGCGGGGCCGAGGACGAGCAGTACTTC
CAISGAEDEQYF
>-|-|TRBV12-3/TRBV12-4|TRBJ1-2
TGTGCCAGCAGTTTAGAGGGGGGCTACACCTTC
CASSLEGGYTF
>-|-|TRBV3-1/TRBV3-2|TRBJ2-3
TGTGCCAGCAGCCAACCGGGAGCAAATACGCAGTATTTT
CASSQPGANTQYF
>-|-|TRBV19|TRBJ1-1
TGTGCCAGTAGTATCGGGGGGCAGGTCACTGAAGCTTTCTTT
CASSIGGQVTEAFF
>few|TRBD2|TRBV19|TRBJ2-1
TGTGCCAGTAGTACCAGACTAGCGGGAGTAAGTGAGCAGTTCTTC
CASSTRLAGVSEQFF
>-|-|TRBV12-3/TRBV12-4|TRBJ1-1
TGTGCCAGCAAGCTAACAGGGTTCCCTGAAGCTTTCTTT
CASKLTGFPEAFF
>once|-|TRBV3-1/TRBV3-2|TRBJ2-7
TGTGCCAGCAGCCCCTCCCCCCACTACGAGCAGTACTTC
CASSPSPHYEQYF
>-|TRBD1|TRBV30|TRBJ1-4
TGTGCCTCGGACAATCGGGACAGGGGCGAAAAACTGTTTTTT
CASDNRDRGEKLFF
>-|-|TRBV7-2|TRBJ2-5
TGTGCCAGCAGCTACCACGGACGTAAAGAGACCCAGTACTTC
CASSYHGRKETQYF
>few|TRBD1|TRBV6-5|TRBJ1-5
TGTGCCAGCAGGAAGACAGGGCTCAATCAGCCCCAGCATTTT
CASRKTGLNQPQHF
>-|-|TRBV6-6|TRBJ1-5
TGTGCCAGCAGTGTTAACAGGGACCTACAGCCCCAGCATTTT
CASSVNRDLQPQHF
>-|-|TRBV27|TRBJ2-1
TGTGCCAGCAGTTGCCCCCCCCTGTTCTTC
CASSCPPLFF
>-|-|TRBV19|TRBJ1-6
TGTGCCAGTAGTCCCTCAGCAGGATCACCCCTCCACTTT
CASSPSAGSPLHF
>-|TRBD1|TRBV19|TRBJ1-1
TGTGCCAGTAGTACGTCAGACAGGGGAAACACTGAAGCTTTCTTT
CASSTSDRGNTEAFF
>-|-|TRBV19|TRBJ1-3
TGTGCCAGTAGTTCACTCTGGGACTTGGTGAGGAACACCATATATTTT
CASSSLWDLVRNTIYF
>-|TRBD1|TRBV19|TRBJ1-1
TGTGCCAGTATGGACATGGTGTCAGGGGGTTGGACTGAAGCTTTCTTT
CASMDMVSGGWTEAFF
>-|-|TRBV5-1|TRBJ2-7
TGCGCCAGCAGCTTTGATGGACAGCCTAACTACGAGCAGTACTTC
CASSFDGQPNYEQYF
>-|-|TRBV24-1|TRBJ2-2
TGTGCCACCAGTGATGCACAGGGCCCGCTGACCGGGGAGCTGTTTTTT
CATSDAQGPLTGELFF
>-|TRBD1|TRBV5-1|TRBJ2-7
TGCGCCAGCAGCTTGGAGTCTCGACAGGGATGGCACGAGCAGTACTTC
CASSLESRQGWHEQYF
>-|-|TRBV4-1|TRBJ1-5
TGCGCCAGCAGCCAAGATCCGGAAGGGGGACGGCAGCCCCAGCATTTT
CASSQDPEGGRQPQHF
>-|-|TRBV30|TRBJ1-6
TGTGCCTGGAGAATGAAGAGCTCCTATAATTCACCCCTCCACTTT
CAWRMKSSYNSPLHF
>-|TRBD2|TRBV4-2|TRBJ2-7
TGTGCCAGCAGCCAAGCGCTGGTAGCGGGCGGCCCGGGACAGTACTTC
CASSQALVAGGPGQYF
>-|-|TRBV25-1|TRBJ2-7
TGTGCCAGCAGTGCCTTACTAGAGCTCGAGCAGTACTTC
CASSALLELEQYF
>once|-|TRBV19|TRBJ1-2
TGTGCCAGTAGTCCGGAAGCAGGGGCGCTCGATGGCTACACCTTC
CASSPEAGALDGYTF
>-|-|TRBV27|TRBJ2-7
TGTGCCAGCAGTCCCCGGGGGCACGAGCAGTACTTC
CASSPRGHEQYF
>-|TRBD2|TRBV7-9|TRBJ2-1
TGTGCCAGCACCGGTGACAGCACTAGCGGGAGACGTAATGAGCAGTTCTTC
CASTGDSTSGRRNEQFF
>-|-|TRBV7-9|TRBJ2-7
TGTGCCAGCAGCTTATATTCCTACGAGCAGTACTTC
CASSLYSYEQYF
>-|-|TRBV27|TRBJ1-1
TGTGCCAGCAGTCTAATTCCCGGGGGCGCGGGGGGAGCTTTCTTT
CASSLIPGGAGGAFF
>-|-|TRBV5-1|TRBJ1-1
TGCGCCAGCAGCTTGGGCCCCGGGGCTGAAGCTTTCTTT
CASSLGPGAEAFF
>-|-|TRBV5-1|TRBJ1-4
TGCGCCAGCAGCTTGTTGTCGGGCATTAGTAATGGTGAAAAACTGTTTTTT
CASSLLSGISNGEKLFF
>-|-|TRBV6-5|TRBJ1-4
TGTGCCAGCAGTTACGGATACGGCGAAAAACTGTTTTTT
CASSYGYGEKLFF